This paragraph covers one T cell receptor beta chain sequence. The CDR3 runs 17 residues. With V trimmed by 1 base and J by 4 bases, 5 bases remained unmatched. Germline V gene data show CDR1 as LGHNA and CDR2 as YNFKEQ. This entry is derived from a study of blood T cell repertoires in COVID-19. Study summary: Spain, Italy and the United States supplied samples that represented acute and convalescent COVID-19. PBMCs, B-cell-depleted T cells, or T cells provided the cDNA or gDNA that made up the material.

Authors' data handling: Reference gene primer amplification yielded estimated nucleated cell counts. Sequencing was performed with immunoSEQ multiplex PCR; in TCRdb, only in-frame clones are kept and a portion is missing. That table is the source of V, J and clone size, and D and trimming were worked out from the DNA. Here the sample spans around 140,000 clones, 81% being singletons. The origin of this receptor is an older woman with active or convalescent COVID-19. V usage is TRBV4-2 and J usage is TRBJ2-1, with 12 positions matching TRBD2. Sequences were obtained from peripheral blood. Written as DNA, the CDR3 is TGTGCCAGCAGCCAAGCTACGGGGACTAGCGGGTACAATGAGCAGTTCTTC. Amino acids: CASSQATGTSGYNEQFF.